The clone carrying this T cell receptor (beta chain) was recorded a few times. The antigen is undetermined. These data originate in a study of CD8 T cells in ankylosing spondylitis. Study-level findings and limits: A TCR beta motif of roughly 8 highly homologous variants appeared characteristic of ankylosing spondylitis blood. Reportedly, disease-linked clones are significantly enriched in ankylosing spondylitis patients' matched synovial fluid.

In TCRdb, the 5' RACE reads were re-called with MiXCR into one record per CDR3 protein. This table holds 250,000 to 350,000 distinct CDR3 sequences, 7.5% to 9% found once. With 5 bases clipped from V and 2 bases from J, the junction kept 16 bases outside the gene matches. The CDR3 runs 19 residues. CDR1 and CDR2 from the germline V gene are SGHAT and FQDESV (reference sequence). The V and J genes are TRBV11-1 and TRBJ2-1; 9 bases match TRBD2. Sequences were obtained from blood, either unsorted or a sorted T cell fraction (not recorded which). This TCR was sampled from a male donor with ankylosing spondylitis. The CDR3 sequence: CASSLLGAGAGGTYNEQFF. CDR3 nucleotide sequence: TGTGCCAGCAGCCTCCTGGGGGCGGGAGCGGGAGGTACCTACAATGAGCAGTTCTTC. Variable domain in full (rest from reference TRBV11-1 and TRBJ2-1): EAEVAQSPRYKITEKSQAVAFWCDPISGHATLYWYRQILGQGPELLVQFQDESVVDDSQLPKDRFSAERLKGVDSTLKIQPAELGDSAMYLCASSLLGAGAGGTYNEQFFGPGTRLTVL.